Following are 11 T cell receptor beta chains from one sample sequenced in a study of blood T cell repertoires in COVID-19. Only in-frame clones appear in the TCRdb table, and some are missing; sequencing was by immunoSEQ multiplex PCR. The profile covers almost 400,000 clones, with 89% appearing a single time and less than 2% taken by the ten largest. Sequenced sample: PBMCs or T cells enriched from blood (not recorded which). Source of these receptors: a woman in her 30s who had recovered from COVID-19.

This chain joins TRBV7-9 and TRBJ1-3; D unresolved. Germline loops: CDR1 SEHNR, CDR2 FQNEAQ (reference sequence). The CDR3 sequence is 13 residues long. With 5 bases removed from V and 9 bases from J, the gap between germline ends came to 14 bases. The CDR3 nucleotides read TGTGCCAGCAGCCCAAGCGGTGGGTCCACCATATATTTT. Residues: CASSPSGGSTIYF.

This rearrangement joins TRBV19 to TRBJ2-2; 7 bases map to TRBD1. Trimming at V came to 4 bases and at J to 6 bases, leaving 8 bases not matched to a gene. The CDR3 loop spans 15 amino acids. Germline CDR1 reads LNHDA; CDR2 reads SQIVND (reference sequence). The DNA of the CDR3 is TGTGCCAGTAGTAAAGACAGGGTTTTCTCCGGGGAGCTGTTTTTT. Its translation: CASSKDRVFSGELFF.

The V and J genes are TRBV7-6 and TRBJ2-7; no clear D. Per the germline V gene, CDR1 is SGHVS and CDR2 is FNYEAQ. V was cut by 0 bases and J by 0 bases, with 3 bases left in between. The CDR3 is 13 residues long. The DNA for the CDR3 is TGTGCCAGCAGCTTAGCCAGCTCCTACGAGCAGTACTTC. Protein: CASSLASSYEQYF. Full variable domain (remainder filled in from reference TRBV7-6 and TRBJ2-7): GAGVSQSPRYKVTKRGQDVALRCDPISGHVSLYWYRQALGQGPEFLTYFNYEAQQDKSGLPNDRFSAERPEGSISTLTIQRTEQRDSAMYRCASSLASSYEQYFGPGTRLTVT.

This clone was recorded many times. The chain recombines TRBV5-5 with TRBJ2-1; D is possibly TRBD2 (6 bases). The CDR3 is 17 residues long. CDR1 is SGHKS, CDR2 YYEKEE, per germline (reference sequence). Between the trimmed V and J ends, which lost 5 bases and 0 bases, there was a span of 18 bases. The CDR3 loop reads CASSNSRGGSSYNEQFF. CDR3 coding DNA: TGTGCCAGCAGTAACTCTCGTGGGGGGAGCTCCTACAATGAGCAGTTCTTC. Full variable domain (rest looked up from reference TRBV5-5 and TRBJ2-1): DAGVTQSPTHLIKTRGQQVTLRCSPISGHKSVSWYQQVLGQGPQFIFQYYEKEERGRGNFPDRFSARQFPNYSSELNVNALLLGDSALYLCASSNSRGGSSYNEQFFGPGTRLTVL.

CDR3 protein: CASSQASQQGRYGYTF. The CDR3, as DNA: TGCGCCAGCAGCCAAGCTTCACAACAGGGTCGATATGGCTACACCTTC. The chain couples TRBV4-1 to TRBJ1-2; tentatively, D is TRBD1 (6 bases). Germline CDR1 is MGHRA and CDR2 is YSYEKL. Trimming removed 1 base at V and 5 bases at J, with 17 bases between. There are 16 residues in the CDR3.

The chain employs TRBV6-5 and TRBJ2-1; 7 bases match TRBD2. V shed 6 bases and J 3 bases; nucleotides not matched to a gene: 5. This CDR3 comprises 14 residues. Germline V gene sequence: CDR1 MNHEY, CDR2 SVGAGI. The CDR3 nucleotides read TGTGCCAGCAGGTCTAGCGGCAGCTACAATGAGCAGTTCTTC. The encoded protein is CASRSSGSYNEQFF.

The chain employs TRBV5-1 and TRBJ1-4; D not resolved. V was trimmed by 0 bases and J by 5 bases, leaving 8 bases between them. The CDR3 runs to 14 residues. Germline CDR1 and CDR2: SGHRS and YFSETQ. This chain's CDR3 is CASSLGRENEKLFF. The CDR3 DNA reads as TGCGCCAGCAGCTTGGGACGGGAAAATGAAAAACTGTTTTTT.

The chain carries TRBV30 and TRBJ1-2; TRBD1 matches at 10 bases. From germline, CDR1 is GTSNPN and CDR2 SVGIG (reference sequence). The CDR3 spans 14 residues. J was trimmed by 4 bases and V by 5 bases; bases with no gene match: 7. The CDR3 loop is CAWQGTGVSYGYTF. As DNA, the CDR3 is TGTGCCTGGCAGGGGACAGGGGTTTCCTATGGCTACACCTTC.

The chain joins TRBV7-9 to TRBJ2-5, with 8 bases aligning to TRBD1. The ends lost 6 bases at V and 5 bases at J; junction bases unmatched: 11. Looked up from germline, CDR1 is SEHNR and CDR2 is FQNEAQ (reference sequence). The CDR3 runs to 15 residues. CDR3: CASRPDRGLRETQYF. The CDR3 DNA reads as TGTGCCAGCAGGCCCGACAGGGGCCTTCGGGAGACCCAGTACTTC.

The chain joins TRBV27 to TRBJ2-1, with 7 bases identical to TRBD2. This CDR3 comprises 9 residues. The germline CDR1 and CDR2 sequences are MNHEY and SMNVEV (reference sequence). J gave up 14 bases and V 11 bases, and 6 bases lay outside the gene matches. The DNA of the CDR3 is TGTGCCGCGGGGGACGGGAAGTTCTTC. Translated: CAAGDGKFF.

The V and J genes are TRBV29-1 and TRBJ1-2, with a tentative D call TRBD1 (6 bases). Germline-derived CDR1 and CDR2 are SQVTM and ANQGSEA. V was shortened by 4 bases and J by 4 bases, with 13 bases between the two germline ends. The CDR3 runs to 13 residues. The CDR3 sequence is CSVGRRDTYGYTF. The CDR3, as DNA: TGCAGCGTTGGACGCCGGGACACCTATGGCTACACCTTC.